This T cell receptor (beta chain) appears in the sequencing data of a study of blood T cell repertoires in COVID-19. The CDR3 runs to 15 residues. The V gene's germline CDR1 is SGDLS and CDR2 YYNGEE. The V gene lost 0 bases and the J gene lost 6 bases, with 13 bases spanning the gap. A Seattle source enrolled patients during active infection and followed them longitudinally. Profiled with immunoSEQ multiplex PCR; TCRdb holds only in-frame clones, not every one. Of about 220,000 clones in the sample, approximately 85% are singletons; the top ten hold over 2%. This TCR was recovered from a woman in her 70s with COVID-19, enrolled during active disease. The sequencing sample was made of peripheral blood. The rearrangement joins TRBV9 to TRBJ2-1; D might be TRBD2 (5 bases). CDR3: CASSVEREWPNEQFF. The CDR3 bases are TGTGCCAGCAGCGTAGAGAGGGAGTGGCCCAATGAGCAGTTCTTC.